This T cell receptor (beta chain) was obtained from a study of cytomegalovirus exposure and HLA in healthy donors. The V gene's germline CDR1 is WNHNN and CDR2 SYGVQD (reference sequence). This CDR3 has 17 residues. V gave up 0 bases and J gave up 3 bases; unmatched junction bases: 7. Primers for the PCR totalled 60 Vbeta and 13 Jbeta. Data came from immunoSEQ multiplex PCR; TCRdb stores just in-frame clones and leaves some out. Of 200,000 to 300,000 clones in the sample, 82% were seen once. General study findings and limits: The authors excluded some V segments, including TRBV6-2 and TRBV6-3, as indistinguishable.

As for this clone: What it binds is not known.

V is TRBV10-1 and J is TRBJ2-3; 9 bases are shared with TRBD2. Material for sequencing was PBMCs. The origin of this receptor is a woman aged 40 to 50 in good health and CMV-seropositive. The CDR3 loop reads CASSESPSGMGTDTQYF. The CDR3 nucleotides are TGCGCCAGCAGTGAGTCTCCTAGCGGGATGGGGACAGATACGCAGTATTTT.